This passage covers 6 T cell receptor beta chains from one sample sequenced in a study of cytotoxic CD8 clonotypes in ibrutinib-treated CLL. Produced via immunoSEQ multiplex PCR; TCRdb's table is partial and in-frame only. The sample lists 70,000 to 80,000 clones, 80% occurring once. This sample comprised PBMCs, obtained at disease progression, from a patient treated with ibrutinib. The receptors were gathered from a human donor with chronic lymphocytic leukemia.

The gene calls are TRBV7-2 and TRBJ2-7, with TRBD2 matching 9 bases. The germline V gene encodes CDR1 SGHTA and CDR2 FQGNSA. Unmatched junction bases numbered 15, after V lost 5 bases and J lost 7 bases. CDR3 length equals 16 residues. The CDR3 DNA is TGTGCCAGCAGCATAAAACCGGGACTAGCTTTTGGGGAGCAGTACTTC. Its translation: CASSIKPGLAFGEQYF.

The chain combines TRBV14 with TRBJ1-4; D perhaps matches TRBD1 (6 bases). The CDR3 runs 19 residues. CDR1 and CDR2 from the germline V gene are SGHDN and FVKESK. Trimming left V 0 bases short and J 0 bases short, with 17 bases between. The CDR3 nucleotides are TGTGCCAGCAGCCAAGATTTCGGAGACAGGACAGCAACTAATGAAAAACTGTTTTTT. The encoded protein is CASSQDFGDRTATNEKLFF. Full variable domain (outside the CDR3, taken from reference TRBV14 and TRBJ1-4): EAGVTQFPSHSVIEKGQTVTLRCDPISGHDNLYWYRRVMGKEIKFLLHFVKESKQDESGMPNNRFLAERTGGTYSTLKVQPAELEDSGVYFCASSQDFGDRTATNEKLFFGSGTQLSVL.

CDR3 region: CASSRTAGTSHSEQFF. The CDR3 nucleotides read TGTGCCAGCAGTCGCACCGCAGGGACTAGTCATTCTGAGCAGTTCTTC. The V call is TRBV11-3, the J call TRBJ2-1, with TRBD2 matching over 8 bases. This CDR3 has 16 amino acids. Losses at the gene ends were 6 bases for V and 9 bases for J; bases not matched to a gene: 16. The germline V gene encodes CDR1 SGHNT and CDR2 YENEEA.

This clone has only a few counts. The chain is built from TRBV7-8 and TRBJ2-3, with 7 bases aligning to TRBD1. Germline trimming cut 5 bases from V and 0 bases from J; bases unmatched to any gene: 8. This CDR3 has 16 amino acids. CDR1 and CDR2 from the germline V gene are SGHVS and FQNEAQ. The CDR3 DNA reads as TGTGCCAGCAGCCCGGGGACAGATTCGAGCACAGATACGCAGTATTTT. Protein sequence: CASSPGTDSSTDTQYF.

The rearrangement uses TRBV11-2 and TRBJ2-3, with 7 bases identical to TRBD1. The CDR3 runs 13 residues. From germline, CDR1 is SGHAT and CDR2 FQNNGV. Trimming cost V 6 bases and J 5 bases; bases outside gene matches: 5. For the CDR3, the DNA is TGTGCCAGCAGATCGACAGGGTTAGATACGCAGTATTTT. Protein product: CASRSTGLDTQYF.

The chain carries TRBV19 and TRBJ2-1; TRBD2 agrees at 10 bases. The CDR3 has 12 residues. Trimming at V came to 10 bases and at J to 14 bases, leaving 11 bases not matched to a gene. CDR1 is LNHDA, CDR2 SQIVND, per germline (reference sequence). The CDR3 loop reads CATKTSGPMKFF. The CDR3 nucleotides read TGTGCCACAAAGACTAGCGGGCCAATGAAGTTCTTC.